This TCR beta chain emerged from a study of technical replicates of blood from four donors (dated by TCRdb to 2016 to 2017). In regard to this clone: Its antigen target is currently unknown. There are no base qualities to consult, and no much larger clone falls within one base.

Library prep was done by the immunoSEQ multiplex PCR assay. Entries here come from immuneACCESS through TCRdb and include only in-frame sequences with V and J called. Some clones fail to appear in such tables; in the studies checked, an unresolved V gene covers under half of the shortfall, and the cause of the remainder is unknown. This sample gives under 100,000 clones in total; approximately 97% of them show up just once. The ten largest clones add up to about 0.3% of the sample. Trimming removed 0 bases from V and 4 bases from J, leaving 9 bases between the germline ends. The CDR3 covers 14 residues, taking in both the cysteine and the phenylalanine. The kept DNA is CDR3 alone, 42 bases in frame from the first base. From the germline V gene, CDR1 is LGHNA and CDR2 is YSLEER.

The material sequenced was T cells isolated from PBMCs. The chain is assembled from TRBV4-3 and TRBJ1-2; perhaps TRBD1 is the D gene, with 5 bases matching. This TCR came from a human donor in good health. The sequenced DNA is TGCGCCAGCAGCCAAGATTGGGGGGGCTATGGCTACACCTTC. It codes for CASSQDWGGYGYTF.